This T cell receptor (beta chain) was recovered during a study of Ad26.COV2.S vaccination and SARS-CoV-2 variants. Study at large: In the COV1001 trial, the donor was in the Ad26.COV2.S arm.

The treatment was: around 19 received Ad26.COV2.S at low or high dose, single or two shots; 5 received placebo; per-sample allocation not given. The samples date from day 63 after the first vaccine or placebo injection. SARS-CoV-2 spike from the Wuhan strain was encoded by the vaccine, an Ad26 vector. Study results and caveats: Possibly, TCR breadth and depth analyses underestimated total T cell responses.

Comments on this clone: No antigen is known for it. The same CDR3 also results from other DNA sequences found in this sample.

Generated by immunoSEQ multiplex PCR, the TCRdb table keeps only in-frame clones and is missing some. Among just under 250,000 clones, around 89% were seen once, and the ten largest hold roughly 10%. Looked up from germline, CDR1 is MNHEY and CDR2 is SVGEGT. V was shortened by 2 bases and J by 5 bases, with 6 bases between the two germline ends. There are 12 residues in the CDR3. This clonotype was sampled from a person between 18 and 60 years old who received the Ad26.COV2.S COVID-19 vaccine or a placebo. Sequenced material: peripheral blood, taken in a trial of Ad26.COV2.S vaccine versus placebo. The V call is TRBV6-2 or TRBV6-3, the J call TRBJ2-5, with a weak D call TRBD1 (5 bases). The CDR3 nucleotides are TGTGCCAGCAGTTACAGGGGTGAGACCCAGTACTTC. It is translated as CASSYRGETQYF.